This entry lists 6 T cell receptor beta chains sequenced from one sample in a study of blood T cells in healthy people across ages. With a J-beta primer mix and a sample-barcoded 5' primer, a second PCR ran about 7 to 12 cycles. MiXCR, applied by TCRdb to the 5' RACE reads, yields one record per CDR3 protein. The table includes over a million distinct CDR3 sequences, over 35% detected once. What was sequenced was blood. These receptors were taken from an older woman in good health.

The V call is TRBV30, the J call TRBJ1-5; possible D gene TRBD1, 6 bases. Germline lookup yields CDR1 GTSNPN and CDR2 SVGIG (reference sequence). CDR3 length: 14 amino acids. The germline V and J ends were trimmed by 2 bases and 4 bases, with 12 bases remaining between them. CDR3 sequence reads: CAWSTDRTNQPQHF. The CDR3 DNA reads as TGTGCCTGGAGTACCGACAGGACGAATCAGCCCCAGCATTTT.

This chain links TRBV3-1 with TRBJ2-7, with D tentatively TRBD1 or TRBD2 (5 bases each). The V end was cut by 2 bases, the J end by 7 bases, with 15 bases between. The CDR3 loop spans 14 amino acids. Looked up from germline, CDR1 is LGHDT and CDR2 is YNNKEL (reference sequence). CDR3 sequence: CASSQHRQPGEQYF. CDR3 nucleotide sequence: TGTGCCAGCAGCCAACACCGACAGCCGGGGGAGCAGTACTTC.

This clonotype was seen a handful of times. The chain joins TRBV14 to TRBJ2-3; 9 bases fit TRBD1. The germline CDR1 and CDR2 sequences are SGHDN and FVKESK. The CDR3 covers 15 residues. V shed 3 bases, J shed 4 bases, and the junction held 5 bases outside the gene matches. Here the CDR3 DNA reads TGTGCCAGCAGCCAGACAGGGGGATCGGCAGATACGCAGTATTTT. Translated, it gives CASSQTGGSADTQYF.

The chain has TRBV28 and TRBJ2-5; TRBD1 matches at 9 bases. CDR1 is MDHEN, CDR2 SYDVKM, per germline. Losses at the gene ends were 6 bases for V and 2 bases for J; bases not matched to a gene: 10. This CDR3 has 16 amino acids. This CDR3 is CASSLGTGLYQETQYF. The CDR3 bases are TGTGCCAGCAGCCTCGGGACAGGGCTTTATCAAGAGACCCAGTACTTC.

As to this clonotype: The junction departs from the called germline gene at one end, perhaps through a read error. The chain uses TRBV5-1 and TRBJ2-3; TRBD1 matches at 8 bases. This CDR3 is 15 amino acids long. Germline V gene sequence: CDR1 SGHRS, CDR2 YFSETQ. The DNA of the CDR3 is TGCGCCAGCAGCTCAAGACAGGGGAGAACAGGTACGCAGTATTTT. Its protein product is CASSSRQGRTGTQYF.

The chain combines TRBV7-9 with TRBJ2-7, with TRBD1 matching 10 bases. Germline values: CDR1 SEHNR, CDR2 FQNEAQ (reference sequence). Germline trimming cut 5 bases from V and 3 bases from J; bases unmatched to any gene: 7. This CDR3 has 15 amino acids. CDR3: CASSEPGQGSYEQYF. The CDR3 nucleotides are TGTGCCAGCAGCGAGCCGGGACAGGGGAGCTACGAGCAGTACTTC.